This entry lists 9 T cell receptor beta chains sequenced from one sample in a study of blood T cell repertoires in COVID-19. Clones were sequenced by immunoSEQ multiplex PCR, and TCRdb holds only the in-frame ones, with some missing. This sample has about 94,000 clones, with 84% found just once. The sequenced sample was peripheral blood. The receptors were gathered from a man aged 55-75 years with acute or convalescent COVID-19.

This clone was observed a few times. This chain joins TRBV5-1 and TRBJ2-2; weak D call: TRBD1 (6 bases). The CDR3 totals 15 residues. Per the germline V gene, CDR1 is SGHRS and CDR2 is YFSETQ. Trimming took off 3 bases at V and 1 base at J, with 10 bases between the two ends. CDR3 region: CASSSGTMNTGELFF. CDR3 in DNA: TGCGCCAGCAGCTCCGGGACAATGAACACCGGGGAGCTGTTTTTT.

The chain employs TRBV9 and TRBJ2-7; possibly TRBD2 for D (6 bases). Trimming cost V 2 bases and J 2 bases, with 11 bases left between them. The CDR3 runs 14 residues. Germline CDR1 reads SGDLS; CDR2 reads YYNGEE. The CDR3 region is CASSVGDSTYEQYF. CDR3 coding DNA: TGTGCCAGCAGCGTGGGGGACTCCACCTACGAGCAGTACTTC. The variable domain in full, completed from reference TRBV9 and TRBJ2-7, reads DSGVTQTPKHLITATGQRVTLRCSPRSGDLSVYWYQQSLDQGLQFLIQYYNGEERAKGNILERFSAQQFPDLHSELNLSSLELGDSALYFCASSVGDSTYEQYFGPGTRLTVT.

The chain combines TRBV19 with TRBJ2-2; perhaps TRBD1 as D (5 bases). The V end lost 2 bases, the J end lost 4 bases, and 5 bases lay between the germline ends. This CDR3 is built from 13 residues. Germline V gene sequence: CDR1 LNHDA, CDR2 SQIVND (reference sequence). The CDR3 coding sequence is TGTGCCAGTAGTATACAGGGCACCGGGGAGCTGTTTTTT. It is translated as CASSIQGTGELFF.

The V call is TRBV5-1, the J call TRBJ2-1, with TRBD2 identical over 14 bases. Trimming removed 1 base from V and 6 bases from J; junction bases left unmatched: 3. The CDR3 is 16 residues long. Germline V lookup: CDR1 SGHRS, CDR2 YFSETQ. Here the CDR3 reads CASSLSTSGGVNEQFF. As DNA, the CDR3 is TGCGCCAGCAGCTTGTCGACTAGCGGGGGGGTCAATGAGCAGTTCTTC.

The chain recombines TRBV30 with TRBJ1-2, with 12 bases that match TRBD1. J gave up 8 bases and V 0 bases, and 7 bases lay outside the gene matches. The CDR3 extends over 15 amino acids. Germline CDR1 and CDR2: GTSNPN and SVGIG (reference sequence). For the CDR3, the DNA is TGTGCCTGGAGTGTCGGGACAGGGGGCGCTGGGGGCTACACCTTC. Amino acids: CAWSVGTGGAGGYTF.

This clone was recorded once. This chain uses TRBV4-1 with TRBJ2-1; 8 positions match TRBD2. Germline V gene lookup returns CDR1 MGHRA and CDR2 YSYEKL. This CDR3 spans 15 amino acids. V gave up 6 bases and J gave up 7 bases; unmatched junction bases: 11. CDR3 sequence (DNA): TGCGCCAGCAGTCGACTAGCGATGAATCCGAATGAGCAGTTCTTC. Its translation: CASSRLAMNPNEQFF.

The chain joins TRBV20-1 to TRBJ1-1, with TRBD1 as a possible D gene (5 bases). The CDR3 is 13 residues long. CDR1 DFQATT and CDR2 SNEGSKA come from the germline V gene (reference sequence). V was shortened by 3 bases and J by 2 bases, with 10 bases between the two germline ends. The CDR3 DNA reads TGCAGTGCTAGTAGGGACTCCAACACTGAAGCTTTCTTT. Translating gives CSASRDSNTEAFF.

This sequence joins TRBV7-6 and TRBJ2-7; 14 bases agree with TRBD2. Germline assignment: CDR1 SGHVS and CDR2 FNYEAQ. The CDR3 totals 14 residues. Trimming at V came to 5 bases and at J to 7 bases, leaving 4 bases not matched to a gene. The CDR3 nucleotides read TGTGCCAGCAGCACCGGGACTAGCGGGGGTGAGCAGTACTTC. Residues: CASSTGTSGGEQYF.

This clone was recorded once. The V call is TRBV7-2, the J call TRBJ1-3; maybe TRBD1 (5 bases). The CDR3 extends over 16 amino acids. Germline CDR1 SGHTA, CDR2 FQGNSA. V was cut by 3 bases and J by 0 bases, with 12 bases left in between. This CDR3 is CASSFFGGTSGNTIYF. DNA for the CDR3: TGTGCCAGCAGCTTCTTCGGGGGAACCTCTGGAAACACCATATATTTT.